The source of this TCR beta chain is a study of T-cell memory formation after mild COVID-19. This clonotype was observed many times. The CDR3 length is 16 residues. Germline V gene data show CDR1 as MNHEY and CDR2 as SVGAGI. The junction had 3 bases not matched to a gene; V was cut back by 0 bases and J by 2 bases. A single record per CDR3 protein comes from TCRdb applying MiXCR to the 5' RACE reads. The table records 6,000 to 9,500 distinct CDR3 sequences, around 32% of them present only once. The clonotype originates from an adult woman who had mild COVID-19 (a few samples of this study predate the infection). Cell type and time point are not known. The sequencing sample was made of PBMCs or a T cell subset sorted from them (not recorded which). The chain employs TRBV6-5 and TRBJ2-5; 10 positions agree with TRBD2. CDR3 sequence: CASSYSASGGQETQYF. The CDR3 DNA sequence: TGTGCCAGCAGTTACTCCGCTAGCGGGGGACAAGAGACCCAGTACTTC.